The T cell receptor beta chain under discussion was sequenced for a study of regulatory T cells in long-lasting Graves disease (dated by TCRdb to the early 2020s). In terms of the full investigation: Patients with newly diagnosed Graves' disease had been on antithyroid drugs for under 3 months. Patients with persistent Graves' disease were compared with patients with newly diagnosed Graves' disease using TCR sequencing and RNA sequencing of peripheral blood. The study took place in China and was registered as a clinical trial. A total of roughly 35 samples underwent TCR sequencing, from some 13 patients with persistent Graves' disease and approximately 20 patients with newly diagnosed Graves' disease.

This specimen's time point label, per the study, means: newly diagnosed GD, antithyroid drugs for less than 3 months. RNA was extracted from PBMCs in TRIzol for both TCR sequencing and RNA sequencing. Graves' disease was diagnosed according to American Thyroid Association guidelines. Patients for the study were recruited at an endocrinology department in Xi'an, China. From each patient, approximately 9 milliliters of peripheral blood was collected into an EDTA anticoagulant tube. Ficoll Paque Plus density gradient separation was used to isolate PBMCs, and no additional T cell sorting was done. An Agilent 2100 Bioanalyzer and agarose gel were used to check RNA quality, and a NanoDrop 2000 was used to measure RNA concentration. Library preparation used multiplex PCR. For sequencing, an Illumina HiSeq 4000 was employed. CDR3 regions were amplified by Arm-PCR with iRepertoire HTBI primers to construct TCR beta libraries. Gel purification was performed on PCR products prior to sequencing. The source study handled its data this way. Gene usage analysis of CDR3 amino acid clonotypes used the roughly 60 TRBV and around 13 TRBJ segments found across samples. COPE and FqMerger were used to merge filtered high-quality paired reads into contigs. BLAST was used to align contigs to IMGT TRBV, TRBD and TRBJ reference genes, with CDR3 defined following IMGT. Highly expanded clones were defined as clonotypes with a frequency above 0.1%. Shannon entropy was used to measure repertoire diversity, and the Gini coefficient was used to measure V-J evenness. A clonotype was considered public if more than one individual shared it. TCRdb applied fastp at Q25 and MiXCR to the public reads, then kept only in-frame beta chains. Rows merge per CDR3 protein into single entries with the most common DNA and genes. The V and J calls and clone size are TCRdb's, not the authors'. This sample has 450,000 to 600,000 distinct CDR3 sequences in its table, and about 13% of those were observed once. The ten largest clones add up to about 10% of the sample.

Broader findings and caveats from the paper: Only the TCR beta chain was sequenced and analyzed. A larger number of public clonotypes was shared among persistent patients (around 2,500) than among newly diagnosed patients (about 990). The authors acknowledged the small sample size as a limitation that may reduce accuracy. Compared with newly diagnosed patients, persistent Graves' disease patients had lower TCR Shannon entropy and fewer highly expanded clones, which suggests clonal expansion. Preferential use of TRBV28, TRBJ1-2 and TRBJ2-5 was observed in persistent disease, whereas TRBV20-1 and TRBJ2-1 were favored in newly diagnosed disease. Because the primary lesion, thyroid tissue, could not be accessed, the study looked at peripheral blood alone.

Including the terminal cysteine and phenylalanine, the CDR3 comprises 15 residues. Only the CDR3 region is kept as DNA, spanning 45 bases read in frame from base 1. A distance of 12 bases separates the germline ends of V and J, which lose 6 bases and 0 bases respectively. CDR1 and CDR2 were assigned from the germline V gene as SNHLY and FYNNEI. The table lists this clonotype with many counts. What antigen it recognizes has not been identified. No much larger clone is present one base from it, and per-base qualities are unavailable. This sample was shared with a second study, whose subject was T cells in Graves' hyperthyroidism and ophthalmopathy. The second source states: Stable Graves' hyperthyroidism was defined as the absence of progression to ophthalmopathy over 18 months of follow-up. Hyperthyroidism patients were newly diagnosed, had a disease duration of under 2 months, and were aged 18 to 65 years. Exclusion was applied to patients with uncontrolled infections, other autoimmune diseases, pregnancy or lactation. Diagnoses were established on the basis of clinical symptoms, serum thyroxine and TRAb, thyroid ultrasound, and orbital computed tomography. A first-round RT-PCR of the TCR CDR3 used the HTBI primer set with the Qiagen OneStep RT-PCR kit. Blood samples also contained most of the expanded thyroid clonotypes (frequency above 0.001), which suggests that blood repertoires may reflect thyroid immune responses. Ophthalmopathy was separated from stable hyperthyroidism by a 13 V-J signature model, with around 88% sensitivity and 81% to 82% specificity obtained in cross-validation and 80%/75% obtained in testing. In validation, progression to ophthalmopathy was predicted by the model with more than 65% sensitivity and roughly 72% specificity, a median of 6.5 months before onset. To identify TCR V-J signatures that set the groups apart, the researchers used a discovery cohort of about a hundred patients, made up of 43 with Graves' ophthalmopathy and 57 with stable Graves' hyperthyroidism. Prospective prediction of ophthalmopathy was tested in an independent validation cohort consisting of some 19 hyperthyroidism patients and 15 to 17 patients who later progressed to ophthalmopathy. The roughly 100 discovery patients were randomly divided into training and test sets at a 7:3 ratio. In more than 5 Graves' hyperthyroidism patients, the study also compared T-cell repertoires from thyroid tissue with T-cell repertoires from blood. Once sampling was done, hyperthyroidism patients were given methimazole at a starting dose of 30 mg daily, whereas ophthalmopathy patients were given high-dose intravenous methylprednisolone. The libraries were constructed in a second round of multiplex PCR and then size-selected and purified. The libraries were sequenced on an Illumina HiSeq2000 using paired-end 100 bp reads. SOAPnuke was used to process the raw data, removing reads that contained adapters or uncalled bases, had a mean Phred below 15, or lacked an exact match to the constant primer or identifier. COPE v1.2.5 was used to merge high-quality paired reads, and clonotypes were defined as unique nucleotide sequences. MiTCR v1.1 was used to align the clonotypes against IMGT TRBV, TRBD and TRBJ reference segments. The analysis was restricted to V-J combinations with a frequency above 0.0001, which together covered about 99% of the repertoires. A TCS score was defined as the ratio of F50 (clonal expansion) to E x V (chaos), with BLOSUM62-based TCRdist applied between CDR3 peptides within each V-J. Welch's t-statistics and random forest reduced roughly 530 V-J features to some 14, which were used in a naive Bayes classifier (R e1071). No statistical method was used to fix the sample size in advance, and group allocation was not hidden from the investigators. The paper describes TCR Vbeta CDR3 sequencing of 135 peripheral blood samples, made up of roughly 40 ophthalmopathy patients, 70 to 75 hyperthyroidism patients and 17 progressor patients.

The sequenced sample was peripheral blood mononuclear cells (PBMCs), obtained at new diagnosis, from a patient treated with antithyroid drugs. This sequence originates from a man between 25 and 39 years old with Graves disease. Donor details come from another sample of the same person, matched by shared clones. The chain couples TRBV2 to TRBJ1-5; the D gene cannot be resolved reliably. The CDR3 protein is CASRADTFSNQPQHF. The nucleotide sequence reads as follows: TGTGCCAGCAGGGCTGACACGTTTAGCAATCAGCCCCAGCATTTT.